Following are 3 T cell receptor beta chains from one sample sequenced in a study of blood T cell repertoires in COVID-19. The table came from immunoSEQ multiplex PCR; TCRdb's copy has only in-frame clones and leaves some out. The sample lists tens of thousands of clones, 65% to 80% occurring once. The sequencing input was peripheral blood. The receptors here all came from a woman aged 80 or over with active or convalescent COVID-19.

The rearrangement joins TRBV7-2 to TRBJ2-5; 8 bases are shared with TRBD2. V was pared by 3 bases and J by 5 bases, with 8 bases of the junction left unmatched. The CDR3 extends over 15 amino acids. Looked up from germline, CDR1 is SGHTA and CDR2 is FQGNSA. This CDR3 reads CASSFGRGAWETQYF. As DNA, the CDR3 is TGTGCCAGCAGCTTCGGGCGGGGGGCCTGGGAGACCCAGTACTTC.

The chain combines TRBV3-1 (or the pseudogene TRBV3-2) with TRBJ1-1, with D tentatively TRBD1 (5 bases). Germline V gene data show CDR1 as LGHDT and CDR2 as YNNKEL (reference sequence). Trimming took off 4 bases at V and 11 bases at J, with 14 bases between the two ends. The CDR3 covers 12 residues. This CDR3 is CASSPPGGRAFF. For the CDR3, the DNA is TGTGCCAGCAGCCCCCCGGGGGGGAGGGCTTTCTTT.

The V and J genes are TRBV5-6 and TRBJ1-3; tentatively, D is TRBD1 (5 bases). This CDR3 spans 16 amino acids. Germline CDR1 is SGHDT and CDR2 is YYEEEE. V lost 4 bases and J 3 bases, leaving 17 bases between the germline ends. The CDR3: CASSLGGGVVGNTIYF. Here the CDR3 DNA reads TGTGCCAGCAGCCTGGGCGGGGGAGTCGTTGGAAACACCATATATTTT. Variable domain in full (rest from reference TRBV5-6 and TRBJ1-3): DAGVTQSPTHLIKTRGQQVTLRCSPKSGHDTVSWYQQALGQGPQFIFQYYEEEERQRGNFPDRFSGHQFPNYSSELNVNALLLGDSALYLCASSLGGGVVGNTIYFGEGSWLTVV.